This TCR beta chain was recovered during a study of cytomegalovirus exposure and HLA in healthy donors. Study details: An earlier analysis identified more than 95 million unique TCR beta sequences in about 180 million T cells. The study's findings and limits: Immune exposure data for these donors was limited to CMV serostatus. Many donors shared some public TCRs, even though most TCR sequences were rare. The authors later found HLA-associated TCR beta chains more clonally expanded than equally common others.

The CDR3 runs to 14 residues. Trimming shortened V by 6 bases and J by 2 bases, and 13 bases separated the two germline ends. CDR1 and CDR2 (germline): MDHEN, SYDVKM. Turning to this clone: Its antigen is not identified.

A multiplex PCR was run with 60 Vbeta primers and 13 Jbeta primers. The assay was immunoSEQ multiplex PCR, and TCRdb's table has in-frame clones only and misses some. The repertoire includes tens of thousands of clones, 70% to 80% of them detected once, and around 3.3% sits in the top ten. The TCR originated in a man younger than 30 in good health and CMV-seronegative. The sample taken for sequencing was PBMCs. The rearrangement uses TRBV28 and TRBJ1-2, with unresolved D. CDR3 sequence reads: CASRRETLNYGYTF. The CDR3 nucleotides read TGTGCCAGCAGGAGGGAGACCCTGAACTATGGCTACACCTTC.